This entry concerns a single T cell receptor beta chain. Other DNA sequences in this sample translate to the same CDR3. This specimen belongs to a study of PD-L1 blockade in urothelial cancer. About the study: In the mid-2010s, patients got going on atezolizumab, taking 1,200 mg intravenously every 3 weeks. Previous chemotherapy exposure amounted to 0 to 3 regimens for patients.

Time point here: pretreatment peripheral blood. Each patient supplied 1 to 8 pretreatment and on-treatment samples. Synthetic templates analogous to TCR were spiked into all PCRs individually. Using immunoSEQ multiplex PCR, the repertoire was profiled, and TCRdb retains in-frame clones only, with some absent. The sample comprises more than 15,000 clones, about nine tenths of which are singletons, and about 13% rests with the top ten. The CDR3 is made up of 14 amino acids. Germline CDR1 is MNHEY and CDR2 is SVGAGI. V dropped 1 base and J dropped 1 base, with 7 bases sitting between them. Sample: PBMCs, taken around atezolizumab (anti-PD-L1) treatment. The V gene is TRBV6-5, the J gene TRBJ1-1; tentative D call: TRBD1 (6 bases). This TCR came from a man between 70 and 80 years old with urothelial cancer. CDR3 residues: CASSYLQGNTEAFF. The CDR3 DNA reads as TGTGCCAGCAGTTACTTACAGGGGAACACTGAAGCTTTCTTT.